The source of this TCR beta chain is a study of blood T cell repertoires in COVID-19. Study summary: Sources were T cells, B-cell-depleted T cells, or PBMCs; the material itself was cDNA or gDNA.

Measured with immunoSEQ multiplex PCR; TCRdb has only the in-frame clones, and not every one. The sample shows some 93,000 clones, roughly four fifths of them seen only once. CDR1 SGDLS and CDR2 YYNGEE come from the germline V gene. This CDR3 has 15 residues. The V gene lost 2 bases and the J gene lost 6 bases, with 14 bases spanning the gap. The chain uses TRBV9 and TRBJ1-4; D call uncertain. The specimen sequenced was peripheral blood. The TCR comes from a man between 65 and 85 years old with acute or convalescent COVID-19. The CDR3 spells CASSVRLARDEKLFF. CDR3 nucleotides: TGTGCCAGCAGCGTCCGACTAGCCCGGGATGAAAAACTGTTTTTT.